This T cell receptor beta chain was documented in a study of OX40 agonist ivuxolimab in advanced cancers. Study at large: Hepatocellular carcinoma, melanoma, renal cell or head and neck cancer affected the dose-escalation patients. The study reported partial responses in three patients: one hepatocellular carcinoma, two cutaneous melanoma. General study points: Some nonresponders also had low normalized T-cell clonal expansion.

Collection of blood occurred at baseline, at cycle 4 day 1, and at cycle 7 day 1. This clone occurred once. Its cognate antigen is unknown. TCRdb's table, derived via immunoSEQ multiplex PCR, lists solely in-frame clones and lacks some. Of tens of thousands of clones detected, 82% appear once; the ten largest clones hold 20% to 25%. The germline V gene encodes CDR1 SGHAT and CDR2 FQNNGV. This CDR3 is 14 amino acids long. V lost 2 bases to trimming and J lost 0 bases, with 4 bases between them. The sample was CD4+ or CD8+ T cells sorted from blood, taken in a trial of the OX40 agonist ivuxolimab. The receptor comes from an adult with an advanced solid tumor such as melanoma, head and neck, liver or kidney cancer. The chain recombines TRBV11-2 with TRBJ2-2; no definite D call. This CDR3 is CASSLLSNTGELFF. CDR3 nucleotide sequence: TGTGCCAGCAGCTTACTATCGAACACCGGGGAGCTGTTTTTT.